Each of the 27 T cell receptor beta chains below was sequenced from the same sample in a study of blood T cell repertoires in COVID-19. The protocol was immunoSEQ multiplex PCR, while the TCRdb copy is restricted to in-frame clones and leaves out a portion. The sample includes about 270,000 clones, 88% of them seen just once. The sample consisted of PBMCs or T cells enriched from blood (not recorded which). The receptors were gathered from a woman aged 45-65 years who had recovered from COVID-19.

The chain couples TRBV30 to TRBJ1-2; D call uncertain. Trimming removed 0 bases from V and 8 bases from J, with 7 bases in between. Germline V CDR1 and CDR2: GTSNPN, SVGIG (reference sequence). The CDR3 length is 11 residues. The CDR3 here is CAWSVLNGYTF. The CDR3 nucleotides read TGTGCCTGGAGTGTACTTAACGGCTACACCTTC.

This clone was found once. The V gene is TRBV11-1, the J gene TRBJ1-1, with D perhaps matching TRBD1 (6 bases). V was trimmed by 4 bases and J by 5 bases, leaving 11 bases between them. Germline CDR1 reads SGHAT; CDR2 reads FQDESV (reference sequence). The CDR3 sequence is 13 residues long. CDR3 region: CASSYETGTEAFF. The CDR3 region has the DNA TGTGCCAGCAGCTATGAAACAGGGACTGAAGCTTTCTTT.

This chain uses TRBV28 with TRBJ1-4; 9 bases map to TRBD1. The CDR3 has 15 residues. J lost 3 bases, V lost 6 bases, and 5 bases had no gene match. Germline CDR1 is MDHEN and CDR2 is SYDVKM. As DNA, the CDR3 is TGTGCCAGCAGGGGACAGGGAGGGTCTAATGAAAAACTGTTTTTT. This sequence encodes CASRGQGGSNEKLFF.

CDR3 loop: CASKREFEQYF. In DNA form, the CDR3 reads TGTGCCAGCAAACGGGAGTTCGAGCAGTACTTC. The chain combines TRBV2 with TRBJ2-7, with a possible D match to TRBD2 (6 bases). V lost 7 bases to trimming and J lost 6 bases, with 10 bases between them. Germline-derived CDR1 and CDR2 are SNHLY and FYNNEI. The CDR3 is 11 amino acids.

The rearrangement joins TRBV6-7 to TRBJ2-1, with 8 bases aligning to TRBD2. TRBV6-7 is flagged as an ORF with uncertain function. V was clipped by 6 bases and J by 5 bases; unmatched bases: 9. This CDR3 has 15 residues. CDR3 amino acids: CASRGREGRDNEQFF. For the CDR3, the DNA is TGTGCCAGCAGGGGACGGGAGGGCCGGGACAATGAGCAGTTCTTC.

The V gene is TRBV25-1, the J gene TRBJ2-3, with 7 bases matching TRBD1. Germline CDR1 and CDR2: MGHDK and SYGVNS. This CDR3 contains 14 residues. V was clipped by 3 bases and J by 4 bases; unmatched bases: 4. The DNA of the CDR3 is TGTGCCAGCAGTGACCTGACAGGGCCAGATACGCAGTATTTT. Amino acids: CASSDLTGPDTQYF. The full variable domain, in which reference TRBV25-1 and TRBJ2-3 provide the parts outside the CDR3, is EADIYQTPRYLVIGTGKKITLECSQTMGHDKMYWYQQDPGMELHLIHYSYGVNSTEKGDLSSESTVSRIRTEHFPLTLESARPSHTSQYLCASSDLTGPDTQYFGPGTRLTVL.

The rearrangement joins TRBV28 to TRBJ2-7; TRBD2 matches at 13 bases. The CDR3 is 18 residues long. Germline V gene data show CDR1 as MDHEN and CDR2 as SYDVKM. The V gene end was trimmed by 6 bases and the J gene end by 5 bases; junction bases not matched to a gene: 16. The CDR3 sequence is CASSQDATSGRRDHEQYF. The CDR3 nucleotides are TGTGCCAGCAGCCAGGACGCGACTAGCGGGAGGAGGGACCACGAGCAGTACTTC.

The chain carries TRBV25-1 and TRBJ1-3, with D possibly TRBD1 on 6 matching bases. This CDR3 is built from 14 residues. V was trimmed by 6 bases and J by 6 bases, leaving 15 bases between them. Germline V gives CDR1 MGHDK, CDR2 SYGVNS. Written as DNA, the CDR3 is TGTGCCAGCAGCCGAGGGGGAGCGAAAAACACCATATATTTT. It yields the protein CASSRGGAKNTIYF.

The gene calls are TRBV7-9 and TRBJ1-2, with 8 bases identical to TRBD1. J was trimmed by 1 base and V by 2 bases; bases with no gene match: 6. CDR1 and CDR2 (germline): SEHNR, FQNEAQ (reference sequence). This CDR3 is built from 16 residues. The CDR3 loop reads CASSLQGAFLNYGYTF. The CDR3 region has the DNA TGTGCCAGCAGCTTACAGGGGGCGTTCCTTAACTATGGCTACACCTTC.

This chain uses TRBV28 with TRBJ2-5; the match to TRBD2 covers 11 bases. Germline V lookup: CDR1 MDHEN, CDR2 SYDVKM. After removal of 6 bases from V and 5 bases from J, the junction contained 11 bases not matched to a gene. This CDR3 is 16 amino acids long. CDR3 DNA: TGTGCCAGCAGCCCTCTACTAGCGGGAGTTGGGGAGACCCAGTACTTC. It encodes CASSPLLAGVGETQYF. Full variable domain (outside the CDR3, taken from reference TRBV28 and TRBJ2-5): DVKVTQSSRYLVKRTGEKVFLECVQDMDHENMFWYRQDPGLGLRLIYFSYDVKMKEKGDIPEGYSVSREKKERFSLILESASTNQTSMYLCASSPLLAGVGETQYFGPGTRLLVL.

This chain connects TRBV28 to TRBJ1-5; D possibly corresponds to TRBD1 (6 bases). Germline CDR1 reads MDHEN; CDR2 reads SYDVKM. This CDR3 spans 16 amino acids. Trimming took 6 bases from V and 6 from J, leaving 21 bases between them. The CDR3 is CASSSWGQGKAQPQHF. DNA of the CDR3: TGTGCCAGCAGCTCCTGGGGTCAGGGGAAGGCTCAGCCCCAGCATTTT.

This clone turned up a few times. CDR3 residues: CAISPAGASGNEQFF. CDR3 DNA sequence: TGTGCCATCAGTCCAGCGGGAGCCAGTGGGAATGAGCAGTTCTTC. This chain connects TRBV10-3 to TRBJ2-1, with 8 bases lining up with TRBD2. The CDR3 is 15 amino acids. The trim removed 5 bases at V and 7 bases at J, leaving 10 bases unmatched. The germline gives CDR1 ENHRY, CDR2 SYGVKD.

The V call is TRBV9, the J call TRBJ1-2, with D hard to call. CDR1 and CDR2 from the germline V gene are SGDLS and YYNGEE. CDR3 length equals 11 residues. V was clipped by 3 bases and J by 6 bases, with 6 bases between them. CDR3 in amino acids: CASSATDGYTF. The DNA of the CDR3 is TGTGCCAGCAGCGCAACAGATGGCTACACCTTC.

The CDR3, as DNA: TGCGCCAGCCACGAGACAGGGAGCGACTATGGCTACACCTTC. Its translation: CASHETGSDYGYTF. This sequence joins TRBV5-1 and TRBJ1-2; TRBD1 aligns across 7 bases. J gave up 3 bases and V 7 bases, and 9 bases lay outside the gene matches. This CDR3 region has 14 residues. Per the germline V gene, CDR1 is SGHRS and CDR2 is YFSETQ.

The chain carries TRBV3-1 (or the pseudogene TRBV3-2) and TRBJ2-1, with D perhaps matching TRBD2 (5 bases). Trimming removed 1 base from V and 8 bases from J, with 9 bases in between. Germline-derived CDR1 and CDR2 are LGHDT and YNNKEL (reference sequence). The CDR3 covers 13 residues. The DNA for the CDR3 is TGTGCCAGCAGCCAAGGGACTGCAGATGAGCAGTTCTTC. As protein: CASSQGTADEQFF.

CDR3 bases: TGTGCCAGCAGGCGGGACAGGGGGAACACCGGGGAGCTGTTTTTT. It codes for CASRRDRGNTGELFF. The rearrangement joins TRBV7-2 to TRBJ2-2; TRBD1 agrees at 10 bases. The V gene end was trimmed by 6 bases and the J gene end by 1 base; junction bases not matched to a gene: 2. The CDR3 is 15 residues long. Per germline, CDR1 SGHTA and CDR2 FQGNSA.

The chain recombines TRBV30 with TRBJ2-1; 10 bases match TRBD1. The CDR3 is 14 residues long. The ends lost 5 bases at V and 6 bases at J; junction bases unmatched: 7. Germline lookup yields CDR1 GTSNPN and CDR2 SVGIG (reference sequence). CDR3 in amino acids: CAWGRTGGPNEQFF. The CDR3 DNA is TGTGCCTGGGGAAGGACAGGGGGACCCAATGAGCAGTTCTTC.

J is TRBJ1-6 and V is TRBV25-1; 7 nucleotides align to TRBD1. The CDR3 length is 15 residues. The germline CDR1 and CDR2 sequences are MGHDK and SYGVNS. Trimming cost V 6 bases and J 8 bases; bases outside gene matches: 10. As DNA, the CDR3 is TGTGCCAGCAGGGACCAGACAGGGAAGTATTCACCCCTCCACTTT. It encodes CASRDQTGKYSPLHF.

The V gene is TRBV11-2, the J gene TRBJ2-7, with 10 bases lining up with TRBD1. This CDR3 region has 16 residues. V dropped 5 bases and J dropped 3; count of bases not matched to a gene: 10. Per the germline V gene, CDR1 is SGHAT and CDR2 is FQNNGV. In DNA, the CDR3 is TGTGCCAGCAGCCCTCGACAGGGGGCTGCTCGCTACGAGCAGTACTTC. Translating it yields CASSPRQGAARYEQYF.

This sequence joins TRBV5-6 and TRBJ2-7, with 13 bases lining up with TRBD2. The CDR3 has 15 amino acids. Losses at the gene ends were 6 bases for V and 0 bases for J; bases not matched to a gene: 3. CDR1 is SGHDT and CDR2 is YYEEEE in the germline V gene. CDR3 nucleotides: TGTGCCAGCACCAGGACTAGCGGGAGCTCCTACGAGCAGTACTTC. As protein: CASTRTSGSSYEQYF.

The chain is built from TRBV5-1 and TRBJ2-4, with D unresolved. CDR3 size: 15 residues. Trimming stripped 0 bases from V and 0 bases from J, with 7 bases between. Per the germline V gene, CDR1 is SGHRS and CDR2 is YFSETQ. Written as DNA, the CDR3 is TGCGCCAGCAGCTTGGGGCCAATAGCCAAAAACATTCAGTACTTC. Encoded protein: CASSLGPIAKNIQYF.

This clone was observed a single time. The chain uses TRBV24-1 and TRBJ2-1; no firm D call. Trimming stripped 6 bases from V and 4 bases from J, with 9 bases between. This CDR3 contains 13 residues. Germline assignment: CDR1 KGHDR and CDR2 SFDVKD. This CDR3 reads CATSWRQYNEQFF. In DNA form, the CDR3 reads TGTGCCACCAGTTGGCGGCAATACAATGAGCAGTTCTTC.

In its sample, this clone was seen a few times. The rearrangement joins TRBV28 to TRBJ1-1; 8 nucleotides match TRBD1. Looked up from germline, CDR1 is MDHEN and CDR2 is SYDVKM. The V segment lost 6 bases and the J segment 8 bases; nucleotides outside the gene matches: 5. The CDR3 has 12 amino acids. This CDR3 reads CASSHRDREAFF. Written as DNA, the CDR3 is TGTGCCAGCAGCCATCGGGACAGGGAAGCTTTCTTT.

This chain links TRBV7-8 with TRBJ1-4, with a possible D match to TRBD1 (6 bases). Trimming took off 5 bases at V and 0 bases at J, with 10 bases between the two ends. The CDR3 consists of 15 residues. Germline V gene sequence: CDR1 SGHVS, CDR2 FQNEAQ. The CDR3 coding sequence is TGTGCCAGCAGCCAGACAGGCGCAACTAATGAAAAACTGTTTTTT. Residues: CASSQTGATNEKLFF.

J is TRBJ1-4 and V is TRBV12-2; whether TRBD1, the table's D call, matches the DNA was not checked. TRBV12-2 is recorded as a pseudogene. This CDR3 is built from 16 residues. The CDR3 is CASRLTNWATNEKLFF. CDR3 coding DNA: TGTGCAAGTCGCTTAACCAATTGGGCTACTAATGAAAAACTGTTTTTT.

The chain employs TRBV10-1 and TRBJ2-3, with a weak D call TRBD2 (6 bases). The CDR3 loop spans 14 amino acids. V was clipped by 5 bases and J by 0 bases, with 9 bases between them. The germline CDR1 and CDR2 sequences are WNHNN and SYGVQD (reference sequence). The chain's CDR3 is CASSPGLSTDTQYF. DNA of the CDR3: TGCGCCAGCAGTCCGGGACTTAGCACAGATACGCAGTATTTT.

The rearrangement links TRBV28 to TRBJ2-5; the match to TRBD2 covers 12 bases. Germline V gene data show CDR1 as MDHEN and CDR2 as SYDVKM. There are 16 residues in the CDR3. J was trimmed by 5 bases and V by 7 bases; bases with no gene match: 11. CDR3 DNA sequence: TGTGCCAGCACAACCCGACTAGCGGGAGTACGGGAGACCCAGTACTTC. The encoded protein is CASTTRLAGVRETQYF.